These 22 T cell receptor beta chains originate from one sample sequenced in a study of beta chain features in type 1 diabetes. Expressed TCRB transcripts were sequenced after all isolated RNA was converted to cDNA. TCRdb keeps only in-frame clones here, not all; method: immunoSEQ multiplex PCR. The data contain 900,000 or so clones, 17% of them singletons. The sample taken for sequencing was naive CD4+ T cells from blood. The receptor set was obtained from a woman aged 18-30 years in good health.

J is TRBJ2-1 and V is TRBV23-1; D unresolved. TRBV23-1 has ORF status, its function being uncertain. The CDR3 runs 16 residues. The germline V and J ends were trimmed by 2 bases and 5 bases, with 16 bases remaining between them. The CDR3, as DNA: TGCGCCAGCAGTCAAGATTCCCGGACCCATGACAATGAGCAGTTCTTC. As protein: CASSQDSRTHDNEQFF.

The chain couples TRBV28 to TRBJ2-7; D call uncertain. CDR3 length: 14 residues. Trimming stripped 4 bases from V and 3 bases from J, with 13 bases between. Germline-derived CDR1 and CDR2 are MDHEN and SYDVKM. The CDR3 DNA reads as TGTGCCAGCAGTTATCGCAGGTCGTACTACGAGCAGTACTTC. Translating it yields CASSYRRSYYEQYF.

This clone has just a few counts. The chain recombines TRBV7-9 with TRBJ2-7; perhaps TRBD1 as D (5 bases). CDR3 length equals 14 residues. Between the trimmed V and J ends, which lost 1 base and 5 bases, there was a span of 12 bases. CDR1 and CDR2 from the germline V gene are SEHNR and FQNEAQ (reference sequence). In DNA, the CDR3 is TGTGCCAGCAGCTTAGTTGATGGGGCAGACGAGCAGTACTTC. Translation: CASSLVDGADEQYF.

J is TRBJ2-3 and V is TRBV11-2; D perhaps matches TRBD1 (5 bases). Trimming pared 5 bases from V and 5 bases from J, leaving 20 bases between. Germline CDR1 reads SGHAT; CDR2 reads FQNNGV. There are 16 residues in the CDR3. The CDR3 here is CASSARGHHRGDTQYF. CDR3 bases: TGTGCCAGCAGCGCAAGGGGTCACCACAGAGGAGATACGCAGTATTTT.

This clone was seen ten or more times. V usage is TRBV4-3 and J usage is TRBJ2-4, with D unresolved. CDR3 size: 14 residues. In germline, CDR1 is LGHNA, CDR2 YSLEER. The V end was cut by 1 base, the J end by 9 bases, with 13 bases between. CDR3: CASSQVPRKGIQYF. CDR3 sequence (DNA): TGCGCCAGCAGCCAAGTTCCAAGGAAAGGCATTCAGTACTTC.

This clone has just a few counts. The chain has TRBV29-1 and TRBJ1-2; 8 positions match TRBD1. CDR1 and CDR2 from the germline V gene are SQVTM and ANQGSEA. J gave up 6 bases and V 6 bases, and 3 bases lay outside the gene matches. This CDR3 region has 11 residues. For the CDR3, the DNA is TGCAGCGTGACAGGGGTTGATGGCTACACCTTC. Translation: CSVTGVDGYTF.

This sequence joins TRBV5-1 and TRBJ2-3; D is uncertain. Germline V CDR1 and CDR2: SGHRS, YFSETQ. The V gene lost 0 bases and the J gene lost 10 bases, with 15 bases spanning the gap. The length of the CDR3 is 14 residues. Written as DNA, the CDR3 is TGCGCCAGCAGCTTGGCAGTGGGTCCCTCGTCGCAGTATTTT. It specifies CASSLAVGPSSQYF.

This clone was detected only a few times. The J gene is TRBJ2-1, the V gene TRBV29-1, with 11 bases matching TRBD2. The germline CDR1 and CDR2 sequences are SQVTM and ANQGSEA. V shed 2 bases and J 2 bases; nucleotides not matched to a gene: 8. The CDR3 totals 17 residues. The DNA of the CDR3 is TGCAGCGTTGAAAACCCCCTAGCGGGAGGACCCTACAATGAGCAGTTCTTC. It codes for CSVENPLAGGPYNEQFF.

The V and J genes are TRBV19 and TRBJ2-1, with 11 bases lining up with TRBD1. Trimming at V came to 5 bases and at J to 4 bases, leaving 10 bases not matched to a gene. CDR1 and CDR2 from the germline V gene are LNHDA and SQIVND (reference sequence). CDR3 length: 17 residues. CDR3 nucleotides: TGTGCCAGTAGTGGACAGGGGGCTTATGATCGTTACAATGAGCAGTTCTTC. Translated: CASSGQGAYDRYNEQFF.

The V and J genes are TRBV7-6 and TRBJ2-3; D possibly corresponds to TRBD2 (5 bases). Germline-derived CDR1 and CDR2 are SGHVS and FNYEAQ. The CDR3 is made up of 16 amino acids. The germline V and J ends were trimmed by 5 bases and 2 bases, with 17 bases remaining between them. Here the CDR3 DNA reads TGTGCCAGCAGCCCGAGGGCCAGTCTCTACACAGATACGCAGTATTTT. Protein product: CASSPRASLYTDTQYF.

The chain uses TRBV27 and TRBJ2-2, with 7 bases aligning to TRBD2. The CDR3 sequence is 17 residues long. Losses at the gene ends were 9 bases for V and 0 bases for J; bases not matched to a gene: 13. The germline CDR1 and CDR2 sequences are MNHEY and SMNVEV (reference sequence). The CDR3 DNA follows: TGTGCCAGAGAAGGAGTGGGGGGAGGGCCGAACACCGGGGAGCTGTTTTTT. It translates to CAREGVGGGPNTGELFF.

The rearrangement uses TRBV7-2 and TRBJ1-4; D gene uncertain. The CDR3 is 14 residues long. V was trimmed by 2 bases and J by 7 bases, leaving 11 bases between them. Germline CDR1 SGHTA, CDR2 FQGNSA. DNA for the CDR3: TGTGCCAGCAGCTTAAAGCTCCAGCGTGAAAAACTGTTTTTT. Translation gives CASSLKLQREKLFF.

V and J are TRBV2 and TRBJ2-1, with 14 bases identical to TRBD2. The CDR3 is made up of 15 amino acids. Per germline, CDR1 SNHLY and CDR2 FYNNEI. The ends lost 9 bases at V and 8 bases at J; junction bases unmatched: 9. As DNA, the CDR3 is TGTGCCAGTAATAGACTAGCGGGAGGGGTGTATGAGCAGTTCTTC. This encodes CASNRLAGGVYEQFF.

This clone came up a few times. The V call is TRBV4-2, the J call TRBJ1-4; D is uncertain. Germline lookup yields CDR1 LGHNA and CDR2 YNFKEQ. Between the trimmed V and J ends, which lost 2 bases and 0 bases, there was a span of 4 bases. This CDR3 is 14 amino acids long. The DNA for the CDR3 is TGTGCCAGCAGCCAACGGGCAACTAATGAAAAACTGTTTTTT. Translating it yields CASSQRATNEKLFF.

This clone was seen a few times. The V and J genes are TRBV5-4 and TRBJ1-2, with 8 bases identical to TRBD1. CDR1 and CDR2 from the germline V gene are SGHNT and YYREEE (reference sequence). V was clipped by 0 bases and J by 5 bases; unmatched bases: 3. The CDR3 totals 14 residues. CDR3 coding DNA: TGTGCCAGCAGCTTGGGGACAGGGAAGTATGGCTACACCTTC. This translates into CASSLGTGKYGYTF.

This clone was detected a few times. This rearrangement joins TRBV7-2 to TRBJ2-3; D uncertain. Per germline, CDR1 SGHTA and CDR2 FQGNSA. Trimming took 4 bases from V and 6 from J, leaving 11 bases between them. There are 13 residues in the CDR3. In nucleotides, the CDR3 is TGTGCCAGCAGCTCCAGAGAGTGGGATACGCAGTATTTT. The encoded protein is CASSSREWDTQYF.

The gene calls are TRBV28 and TRBJ2-1; D not certain. The V gene's germline CDR1 is MDHEN and CDR2 SYDVKM. V was cut by 4 bases and J by 4 bases, with 11 bases left in between. The CDR3 loop spans 14 amino acids. The CDR3 DNA reads as TGTGCCAGCAGTTATCCGGGTTTATACAATGAGCAGTTCTTC. It translates to CASSYPGLYNEQFF. Variable domain in full (rest from reference TRBV28 and TRBJ2-1): DVKVTQSSRYLVKRTGEKVFLECVQDMDHENMFWYRQDPGLGLRLIYFSYDVKMKEKGDIPEGYSVSREKKERFSLILESASTNQTSMYLCASSYPGLYNEQFFGPGTRLTVL.

The genes are TRBV7-9 and TRBJ2-3; the D gene is possibly TRBD2 (5 bases). The germline V and J ends were trimmed by 5 bases and 5 bases, with 17 bases remaining between them. Germline loops: CDR1 SEHNR, CDR2 FQNEAQ (reference sequence). CDR3 length: 15 residues. The CDR3 DNA is TGTGCCAGCAGCCGGGGTTTATTAGGGAGAGATACGCAGTATTTT. Translating gives CASSRGLLGRDTQYF. Full variable domain (remainder filled in from reference TRBV7-9 and TRBJ2-3): DTGVSQNPRHKITKRGQNVTFRCDPISEHNRLYWYRQTLGQGPEFLTYFQNEAQLEKSRLLSDRFSAERPKGSFSTLEIQRTEQGDSAMYLCASSRGLLGRDTQYFGPGTRLTVL.

V gene TRBV27 combines with J gene TRBJ1-1; no firm D call. From germline, CDR1 is MNHEY and CDR2 SMNVEV (reference sequence). The CDR3 sequence is 13 residues long. Trimming took off 4 bases at V and 6 bases at J, with 12 bases between the two ends. The CDR3 spells CASSSVVWSEAFF. The CDR3 region has the DNA TGTGCCAGCAGTTCAGTTGTGTGGTCTGAAGCTTTCTTT.

This chain connects TRBV25-1 to TRBJ2-2; TRBD1 agrees at 10 bases. The CDR3 runs 14 residues. Trimming removed 7 bases from V and 8 bases from J; junction bases left unmatched: 7. In germline, CDR1 is MGHDK, CDR2 SYGVNS. In DNA, the CDR3 is TGTGCCAGCACCTCAGACAGGGGGCTAGGGGAGCTGTTTTTT. Residues: CASTSDRGLGELFF.

This clone showed up just a few times. The V gene is TRBV20-1, the J gene TRBJ1-2, with 7 bases matching TRBD1. The J segment lost 6 bases and the V segment lost 6 bases, leaving 4 bases of the junction unmatched. The CDR3 consists of 11 residues. Germline V CDR1 and CDR2: DFQATT, SNEGSKA (reference sequence). In nucleotides, the CDR3 is TGCAGTGCCAAACAGGGGAATGGCTACACCTTC. This sequence encodes CSAKQGNGYTF.

The chain links TRBV7-9 to TRBJ2-1, with D possibly being TRBD2 (5 bases). Germline CDR1 reads SEHNR; CDR2 reads FQNEAQ (reference sequence). Trimming stripped 5 bases from V and 4 bases from J, with 18 bases between. The CDR3 is made up of 16 amino acids. The CDR3 DNA reads as TGTGCCAGCAGCCAAAAAAGGGAGTGGGGTTACAATGAGCAGTTCTTC. This translates into CASSQKREWGYNEQFF.